A single sample is the source of the 22 T cell receptor beta chains below, sequenced in a study of early T cells in non-severe SARS-CoV-2 infection. TCRdb independently ran MiXCR on the 5' RACE reads; one entry per CDR3 protein. Of tens of thousands of distinct CDR3 sequences in the sample, roughly 5.3% were seen once. What was sequenced was whole blood. The source of these receptors is an adult who was a healthcare worker with PCR-confirmed SARS-CoV-2 infection or an uninfected control (not recorded which).

This clonotype has at least ten counts. The chain joins TRBV6-2 or TRBV6-3 to TRBJ2-3; TRBD2 matches 7 bases. CDR3 size: 20 residues. Germline V gene data show CDR1 as MNHEY and CDR2 as SVGEGT. Trimming took 0 bases from V and 5 from J; bases not matched to a gene: 20. The CDR3 bases are TGTGCCAGCAGTTACTCGTCAGGGCTAGCGGCACGCCCCGAGAAAGATACGCAGTATTTT. Protein: CASSYSSGLAARPEKDTQYF.

This chain uses TRBV7-9 with TRBJ1-6, with D unresolved. Germline V gene sequence: CDR1 SEHNR, CDR2 FQNEAQ (reference sequence). Trimming left V 0 bases short and J 14 bases short, with 14 bases between. This CDR3 is built from 14 residues. In DNA, the CDR3 is TGTGCCAGCAGCTTAGCGGGGAGTACCGGTTCCCTCCACTTT. It is translated as CASSLAGSTGSLHF.

This clonotype was seen ten or more times. V usage is TRBV2 and J usage is TRBJ1-5; 8 bases are a match to TRBD1. Germline CDR1 is SNHLY and CDR2 is FYNNEI. The CDR3 is 19 amino acids. Germline trimming cut 6 bases from V and 4 bases from J; bases unmatched to any gene: 20. This CDR3 reads CASSGDRSGYRSPNQPQHF. The CDR3 DNA sequence: TGTGCCAGCAGCGGGGACAGGAGTGGATATCGCTCTCCGAATCAGCCCCAGCATTTT.

In this sample, this clonotype turned up many times. A read error may produce the germline difference seen at one junction end. The chain carries TRBV11-3 and TRBJ1-1; D possibly corresponds to TRBD1 (5 bases). Germline V gives CDR1 SGHNT, CDR2 YENEEA. The CDR3 has 13 residues. The CDR3 here is CASSFGGVTEVFF. The CDR3 region has the DNA TGTGCCAGCAGCTTTGGAGGGGTAACTGAAGTTTTCTTT.

This clonotype occurred many times. The rearrangement links TRBV6-1 to TRBJ1-6, with no clear D. Germline-derived CDR1 and CDR2 are MNHNS and SASEGT. Trimming pared 4 bases from V and 3 bases from J, leaving 10 bases between. The CDR3 has 15 amino acids. The CDR3 DNA sequence: TGTGCCAGCAGTGCCAGACGGGACTATAATTCACCCCTCCACTTT. Protein sequence: CASSARRDYNSPLHF.

This clonotype showed up just a few times. This chain connects TRBV7-2 to TRBJ1-1, with D hard to call. The germline V and J ends were trimmed by 5 bases and 4 bases, with 14 bases remaining between them. There are 14 residues in the CDR3. CDR1 is SGHTA, CDR2 FQGNSA, per germline. Written as DNA, the CDR3 is TGTGCCAGCAGCCCCCGTTCGAGGGTCACTGAAGCTTTCTTT. Protein sequence: CASSPRSRVTEAFF.

This clonotype was recorded many times. This sequence joins TRBV5-1 and TRBJ1-1; D gene uncertain. Per germline, CDR1 SGHRS and CDR2 YFSETQ. V gave up 5 bases and J gave up 1 base, with 9 bases separating them. This CDR3 is built from 13 residues. Here the CDR3 DNA reads TGCGCCAGCAGGTTACACCCGAACACTGAAGCTTTCTTT. It specifies CASRLHPNTEAFF.

This sequence joins TRBV29-1 and TRBJ2-7; 8 nucleotides match TRBD1. In germline, CDR1 is SQVTM, CDR2 ANQGSEA. V lost 8 bases and J lost 7; bases outside the gene matches: 7. The CDR3 extends over 11 amino acids. The CDR3 DNA follows: TGCAGCTATGACAGGGGAGAAGAGCAGTACTTC. Its translation is CSYDRGEEQYF.

This clonotype was counted many times. V gene TRBV7-2 combines with J gene TRBJ2-2; the match to TRBD2 covers 12 bases. The CDR3 loop spans 16 amino acids. Germline values: CDR1 SGHTA, CDR2 FQGNSA. Trimming removed 2 bases from V and 10 bases from J; junction bases left unmatched: 8. The CDR3 bases are TGTGCCAGCAGCTTACCAGGACTAGCGGGGCGTGTGGAGCTGTTTTTT. This gives the protein CASSLPGLAGRVELFF.

In this sample, this clonotype turned up many times. The chain is built from TRBV12-3 or TRBV12-4 and TRBJ1-1; D call uncertain. V lost 3 bases to trimming and J lost 0 bases, with 17 bases between them. The CDR3 contains 17 residues. CDR3 sequence reads: CASSFLGSLGLNTEAFF. Written as DNA, the CDR3 is TGTGCCAGCAGTTTCTTGGGAAGCCTCGGGCTGAACACTGAAGCTTTCTTT.

The table lists this clonotype with a few counts. This chain connects TRBV2 to TRBJ1-5, with 10 nucleotides matching TRBD1. V shed 4 bases, J shed 7 bases, and the junction held 7 bases outside the gene matches. In germline, CDR1 is SNHLY, CDR2 FYNNEI. CDR3 length: 15 amino acids. In DNA, the CDR3 is TGTGCCAGCAGTGGGGACAGGGGAACGGGACAGCCCCAGCATTTT. It is translated as CASSGDRGTGQPQHF.

V is TRBV27 and J is TRBJ1-1; D is unresolved. The CDR3 has 13 amino acids. V shed 5 bases and J shed 3 bases, with 10 bases lying between them. From germline, CDR1 is MNHEY and CDR2 SMNVEV (reference sequence). The CDR3 DNA follows: TGTGCCAGCAGTGGACCCGTGGACACTGAAGCTTTCTTT. The encoded protein is CASSGPVDTEAFF.

This clonotype was seen only a few times. The chain joins TRBV4-2 to TRBJ2-3; the D gene is possibly TRBD2 (5 bases). Trimming took 7 bases from V and 4 from J, leaving 15 bases between them. Per germline, CDR1 LGHNA and CDR2 YNFKEQ. This CDR3 is 14 amino acids long. CDR3 region: CASTQEAHPDTQYF. The CDR3 DNA sequence: TGTGCCAGCACCCAGGAGGCGCATCCAGATACGCAGTATTTT.

This clonotype was counted many times. One end of the junction is discordant with germline, which a read error may explain. The chain employs TRBV27 and TRBJ2-7, with 7 bases identical to TRBD2. Per germline, CDR1 MNHEY and CDR2 SMNVEV (reference sequence). This CDR3 is built from 12 residues. The CDR3 reads CASGPSGVEEYF. The CDR3 nucleotides are TGTGCCAGCGGACCCAGCGGGGTCGAGGAGTACTTC.

V is TRBV29-1 and J is TRBJ1-1; no reliable D call. The CDR3 contains 10 residues. Trimming removed 4 bases from V and 7 bases from J, with 7 bases in between. Germline V gives CDR1 SQVTM, CDR2 ANQGSEA. This CDR3 reads CSVVESEAFF. CDR3 in DNA: TGCAGCGTTGTGGAGAGTGAAGCTTTCTTT.

This clonotype was seen repeatedly, ten times or more. The chain carries TRBV19 and TRBJ2-7, with TRBD1 matching over 7 bases. Germline CDR1 and CDR2: LNHDA and SQIVND (reference sequence). After removal of 3 bases from V and 4 bases from J, the junction contained 9 bases not matched to a gene. This CDR3 region has 15 residues. The CDR3 nucleotides read TGTGCCAGTAGTATCGCGACTGGGACAGATTACGAGCAGTACTTC. Translated, it gives CASSIATGTDYEQYF.

The chain has TRBV4-3 and TRBJ1-3; D perhaps matches TRBD1 (5 bases). The V gene's germline CDR1 is LGHNA and CDR2 YSLEER. This CDR3 has 16 amino acids. The V end lost 0 bases, the J end lost 4 bases, and 13 bases lay between the germline ends. The CDR3 nucleotides read TGCGCCAGCAGCCAAGATTCGACGGGGCGGGGAAACACCATATATTTT. Its protein is CASSQDSTGRGNTIYF.

In its sample, this clonotype was seen a few times. The gene calls are TRBV6-1 and TRBJ2-5, with 7 bases that match TRBD1. After removal of 4 bases from V and 0 bases from J, the junction contained 2 bases not matched to a gene. Looked up from germline, CDR1 is MNHNS and CDR2 is SASEGT. The CDR3 contains 14 residues. This CDR3 reads CASSGDSYQETQYF. In DNA form, the CDR3 reads TGTGCCAGCAGTGGGGACAGCTACCAAGAGACCCAGTACTTC.

The sample holds many counts of this clonotype. The rearrangement joins TRBV7-2 to TRBJ2-3; D is uncertain. The V end lost 0 bases, the J end lost 2 bases, and 3 bases lay between the germline ends. The CDR3 runs 13 residues. Germline lookup yields CDR1 SGHTA and CDR2 FQGNSA. The CDR3 sequence: CASSLAFTDTQYF. The CDR3 nucleotides are TGTGCCAGCAGCTTAGCGTTCACAGATACGCAGTATTTT. The whole variable domain, remainder taken from reference TRBV7-2 and TRBJ2-3, is GAGVSQSPSNKVTEKGKDVELRCDPISGHTALYWYRQSLGQGLEFLIYFQGNSAPDKSGLPSDRFSAERTGGSVSTLTIQRTQQEDSAVYLCASSLAFTDTQYFGPGTRLTVL.

This chain joins TRBV7-8 and TRBJ2-1; TRBD1 matches at 10 bases. V lost 5 bases to trimming and J lost 9 bases; unmatched junction nucleotides: 4. Germline V gives CDR1 SGHVS, CDR2 FQNEAQ. CDR3 length equals 13 residues. CDR3 nucleotides: TGTGCCAGCAGCCGGGACAGGGGAGGTGAGCAGTTCTTC. Translated: CASSRDRGGEQFF.

This clonotype was recorded at least ten times. The chain uses TRBV7-3 and TRBJ1-1; D is uncertain. Germline V gene data show CDR1 as SGHTA and CDR2 as FQGTGA. This CDR3 comprises 12 residues. V dropped 6 bases and J dropped 4 bases, with 9 bases sitting between them. CDR3 residues: CASSPGGTEAFF. CDR3 nucleotides: TGTGCCAGCAGTCCGGGCGGCACTGAAGCTTTCTTT.

This clonotype was detected ten times or more. V and J are TRBV10-3 and TRBJ2-5, with 8 bases matching TRBD2. Losses at the gene ends were 4 bases for V and 5 bases for J; bases not matched to a gene: 9. Looked up from germline, CDR1 is ENHRY and CDR2 is SYGVKD. The CDR3 extends over 15 amino acids. In DNA, the CDR3 is TGTGCCATCAGTGGGGCTAGCGGGTCCAGGGAGACCCAGTACTTC. This gives the protein CAISGASGSRETQYF.